What follows are 3 T cell receptor beta chains derived from one specimen sequenced in a study of T cells after yellow fever vaccination. Via MiXCR, TCRdb re-called the 5' RACE reads, giving one row per CDR3 protein. The repertoire holds roughly 120,000 distinct CDR3 sequences, with about 7.4% as singletons. The sample here was CD4+ T cells sorted from PBMCs, taken 9 to 10 days after the first yellow fever vaccination. The source is a man aged 18 to 29 who received the YFV17D yellow fever vaccine.

This clonotype was seen repeatedly, ten times or more. V usage is TRBV11-2 and J usage is TRBJ1-1; D gene unclear. This CDR3 is built from 14 residues. Germline V gene lookup returns CDR1 SGHAT and CDR2 FQNNGV. The germline V and J ends were trimmed by 6 bases and 5 bases, with 16 bases remaining between them. CDR3 sequence (DNA): TGTGCCAGCAGACCTATGAAGGGCAAAACTGAAGCTTTCTTT. Its translation: CASRPMKGKTEAFF.

Comment on this clonotype: With a much larger clone just one base away, this may be a read error. This chain uses TRBV20-1 with TRBJ2-1; maybe TRBD2 (6 bases). Germline lookup yields CDR1 DFQATT and CDR2 SNEGSKA (reference sequence). The CDR3 has 13 amino acids. The CDR3 DNA is TGCAGTGCTCCTCGGTCCCGGGGGAATGATCAGTTCTTC. It is translated as CSAPRSRGNDQFF.

In its sample, this clonotype was seen a few times. A much larger clone is a single base away; this may be a read error. This sequence joins TRBV5-1 and TRBJ2-5, with D tentatively TRBD2 (6 bases). The germline CDR1 and CDR2 sequences are SGHRS and YFSETQ. With 3 bases removed from V and 7 bases from J, the gap between germline ends came to 13 bases. The CDR3 totals 13 residues. The CDR3 is CASSWDSFGTQYF. The CDR3 DNA reads as TGCGCCAGCAGCTGGGACTCCTTCGGGACCCAGTACTTC. The full variable domain, completed using reference TRBV5-1 and TRBJ2-5, is KAGVTQTPRYLIKTRGQQVTLSCSPISGHRSVSWYQQTPGQGLQFLFEYFSETQRNKGNFPGRFSGRQFSNSRSEMNVSTLELGDSALYLCASSWDSFGTQYFGPGTRLLVL.